A selection of T cell receptor beta chains follows, all from one sample in a study of T-cell reconstitution after alpha-beta-depleted transplantation in children. TCRdb reanalysed the PCR reads using MiXCR and keeps one entry per CDR3 protein. The sample includes about 600,000 distinct CDR3 sequences, under 12% of them seen just once. Sequences were derived from PBMCs from the stem cell graft donor, sampled from the stem cell graft. The receptors stem from a human donor who donated a stem cell graft to a child with acute myeloid leukemia. The CDR3 runs from the conserved cysteine through the conserved F or W. The D gene is left open where the match is weak. Size is omitted from some rows. Given values are once, few, many or a class for expanded clones.

TRBJ1-1,14,NA,NA,TRBV28,TGTGCCAGCAGTTTAATTGGGGTGAACACTGAAGCTTTCTTT,CASSLIGVNTEAFF
TRBJ2-2,15,NA,once,TRBV10-3,TGTGCCATCAGTGGTCCGGGACTTAACACCGGGGAGCTGTTTTTT,CAISGPGLNTGELFF
TRBJ2-1,14,NA,NA,TRBV27,TGTGCCAGCAGCTTGGTGGGCCGGAGTAATGAGCAGTTCTTC,CASSLVGRSNEQFF
TRBJ2-1,18,NA,NA,TRBV4-3,TGCGCCAGCAGCCAAGGTCCCCGGGACTCCCTTCAGTGGGGTGAGCAGTTCTTC,CASSQGPRDSLQWGEQFF
TRBJ2-1,15,TRBD2,NA,TRBV20-1,TGCAGTGCCAGCACCGGGACTAGCCGGGCCAATGAGCAGTTCTTC,CSASTGTSRANEQFF
TRBJ2-7,17,TRBD2,NA,TRBV7-2,TGTGCCAGCAGCTTCCAAGGCCTAGCGGGAGCCTCCTACGAGCAGTACTTC,CASSFQGLAGASYEQYF
TRBJ2-3,14,TRBD1,NA,TRBV6-2/TRBV6-3,TGTGCCAGCAGTACGACAGGGGTGGCCGATACGCAGTATTTT,CASSTTGVADTQYF
TRBJ2-7,15,NA,NA,TRBV12-3/TRBV12-4,TGTGCCAGCAGCCACACTAGCCTAAGGTCCTACGAGCAGTACTTC,CASSHTSLRSYEQYF
TRBJ2-5,15,NA,NA,TRBV9,TGTGCCAGCAGCGTAGAGGGGGGACTGGAGCGGACCCAGTACTTC,CASSVEGGLERTQYF
TRBJ2-1,14,NA,NA,TRBV5-1,TGCGCCAGCAGTTCTTCCGGGACCGGCAATGAGCAGTTCTTC,CASSSSGTGNEQFF
TRBJ1-2,14,NA,NA,TRBV29-1,TGCAGCGTTGGGGGCCAGGAGGTAGGCTATGGCTACACCTTC,CSVGGQEVGYGYTF
TRBJ2-1,15,TRBD2,few,TRBV6-2/TRBV6-3,TGTGCCAGCTCTCGGGGCGGGAGCTCCTACAATGAGCAGTTCTTC,CASSRGGSSYNEQFF
TRBJ2-3,14,TRBD2,NA,TRBV7-9,TGTGCCAGCAGCACCGGGACTAGCGGAGATACGCAGTATTTT,CASSTGTSGDTQYF
TRBJ2-3,14,TRBD2,many,TRBV7-9,TGTGCCAGCAGCCCTGGGACTAACACAGATACGCAGTATTTT,CASSPGTNTDTQYF
TRBJ1-1,13,NA,many,TRBV6-2/TRBV6-3,TGTGCCAGCAGCAACGACCCGAACACTGAAGCTTTCTTT,CASSNDPNTEAFF
TRBJ2-1,14,NA,NA,TRBV19,TGTGCCAGTATGTCTCCCGGCTCCTACAATGAGCAGTTCTTC,CASMSPGSYNEQFF
TRBJ2-4,11,NA,few,TRBV7-9,TGTGCCAGCAGGAAAACAGGGTTCGAGGTCTTC,CASRKTGFEVF
TRBJ1-1,15,NA,few,TRBV9,TGTGCCAGCTCCCCGGGGGCCGGACCCGGCACTGAAGCTTTCTTT,CASSPGAGPGTEAFF
TRBJ2-2,15,TRBD1,many,TRBV20-1,TGCAGTGCTAGGACAGGGCTTAAGTACACCGGGGAGCTGTTTTTT,CSARTGLKYTGELFF
TRBJ2-7,12,NA,NA,TRBV20-1,TGCAGTGCTAGAGATCAACTATACGAGCAGTACTTC,CSARDQLYEQYF
TRBJ2-5,15,TRBD2,NA,TRBV30,TGTGCCTGGAGTGTTGGGGGAGGGCCATTAGAGACCCAGTACTTC,CAWSVGGGPLETQYF
TRBJ1-6,18,NA,once,TRBV12-3/TRBV12-4,TGTACCATCTGTTCGCCGTCCCTGCAGGGCTCCTATAATTCACCCCTCCACTTT,CTICSPSLQGSYNSPLHF
TRBJ1-3,10,NA,few,TRBV29-1,TGCAGCGTTGAGCGGGACACCATATATTTT,CSVERDTIYF
TRBJ2-7,17,TRBD2,many,TRBV10-3,TGTGCCATCAGTGAGTCTTTACCTACTAGCGGGAGCTACGAGCAGTACTTC,CAISESLPTSGSYEQYF
TRBJ2-7,11,NA,few,TRBV2,TGTGCCAGCACCACCTTGTACGAGCAGTACTTC,CASTTLYEQYF
TRBJ2-1,13,TRBD2,many,TRBV7-3,TGTGCCAGCAGCACCGGGGGGAACAATGAGCAGTTCTTC,CASSTGGNNEQFF
TRBJ2-5,13,NA,few,TRBV7-2,TGTGCCAGCAGCCACGGGCATTCAGAGACCCAGTACTTC,CASSHGHSETQYF
TRBJ2-4,15,NA,few,TRBV7-9,TGTGCCAGCAGCCTCACCTTCGGGACTCAAAACATTCAGTACTTC,CASSLTFGTQNIQYF
TRBJ2-2,14,NA,many,TRBV7-9,TGTGCCAGCAGCCGGGACCCTCCCACCGGGGAGCTGTTTTTT,CASSRDPPTGELFF
TRBJ1-1,17,TRBD1,NA,TRBV20-1,TGCAGTGCTAGAGATCCCGGACAGGGCGGAGGGTACACTGAAGCTTTCTTT,CSARDPGQGGGYTEAFF
TRBJ2-5,14,NA,few,TRBV5-1,TGCGCCAGCAGCTTTGGACAGATCCAAGAGACCCAGTACTTC,CASSFGQIQETQYF
TRBJ2-1,13,TRBD2,few,TRBV20-1,TGCAGTGCCAGCGGGAGCCTGGGCAATGAGCAGTTCTTC,CSASGSLGNEQFF
TRBJ2-1,21,TRBD2,few,TRBV29-1,TGCAGCGTTTACCCTGTTCTGGGGACTAGCGGGAGGGCCAGATCCTACAATGAGCAGTTCTTC,CSVYPVLGTSGRARSYNEQFF
TRBJ2-3,15,TRBD2,few,TRBV7-2,TGTGCCAGCAGGCCGGGACTAGCGGACACAGATACGCAGTATTTT,CASRPGLADTDTQYF
TRBJ2-1,14,NA,NA,TRBV27,TGTGCCAGCAGTTTTTTGCCAAGGACCGATGAGCAGTTCTTC,CASSFLPRTDEQFF
TRBJ2-1,15,NA,few,TRBV11-2,TGTGCCAGCAGCTTAGGGGTTAACTCCTACAATGAGCAGTTCTTC,CASSLGVNSYNEQFF